One sample yielded the 3 T cell receptor beta chains listed below, sequenced in a study of blood T cell repertoires in COVID-19. Assay: immunoSEQ multiplex PCR; the TCRdb copy retains only in-frame clones and omits some. The profile shows 60,000 to 65,000 clones, about 70% of them singletons. Specimen: peripheral blood. The receptors were gathered from a woman of 80 years or more with acute or convalescent COVID-19.

The chain couples TRBV5-5 to TRBJ2-2; D perhaps matches TRBD1 (6 bases). The CDR3 totals 19 residues. In germline, CDR1 is SGHKS, CDR2 YYEKEE (reference sequence). Trimming shortened V by 1 base and J by 2 bases, and 21 bases separated the two germline ends. The CDR3 nucleotides read TGTGCCAGCAGCTTGATGATCGGCGGGTCGGGACAAAACACCGGGGAGCTGTTTTTT. As protein: CASSLMIGGSGQNTGELFF.

The chain joins TRBV5-8 to TRBJ1-5; the match to TRBD1 covers 12 bases. Germline V lookup: CDR1 SGHTS, CDR2 YDEGEE. The trim removed 4 bases at V and 4 bases at J, leaving 3 bases unmatched. The CDR3 has 15 amino acids. CDR3 sequence reads: CASSRDRGPNQPQHF. In nucleotides, the CDR3 is TGTGCCAGCAGCCGGGACAGGGGGCCAAATCAGCCCCAGCATTTT.

The V call is TRBV7-9, the J call TRBJ1-1, with 8 bases identical to TRBD1. V lost 5 bases, J lost 6 bases, and 5 bases stayed unmatched. The germline CDR1 and CDR2 sequences are SEHNR and FQNEAQ (reference sequence). This CDR3 is built from 13 residues. CDR3: CASSRDRSAEAFF. CDR3 bases: TGTGCCAGCAGCCGGGACAGGTCGGCTGAAGCTTTCTTT.